This TCR beta chain was sequenced for a study of OX40 agonist ivuxolimab in advanced cancers. Study overall: Prior therapy, whether anti-PD-1, anti-PD-L1 or anti-CTLA-4, was allowed, and 40% had some. Study conclusions and caveats: It was also the case that some nonresponders had low normalized T-cell clonal expansion.

The CDR3 extends over 13 amino acids. Germline-derived CDR1 and CDR2 are SGHTS and YDEGEE. V gave up 0 bases and J gave up 4 bases, with 7 bases separating them. The repertoire was sequenced with immunoSEQ multiplex PCR; TCRdb's copy has only in-frame clones and lacks some. This sample has about 68,000 clones, with over 75% found just once. Only one count was recorded for this clone. Its cognate antigen is unknown. The receptor was derived from an adult with an advanced solid tumor such as melanoma, head and neck, liver or kidney cancer. Sample: CD4+ or CD8+ T cells sorted from blood, taken in a trial of the OX40 agonist ivuxolimab. The chain links TRBV5-8 to TRBJ1-2; D remains ambiguous. CDR3 sequence reads: CASSLVQFYGYTF. In DNA, the CDR3 is TGTGCCAGCAGCTTGGTTCAGTTCTATGGCTACACCTTC.